This T cell receptor (beta chain) was captured in a study of OX40 agonist ivuxolimab in advanced cancers. Study at large: Ivuxolimab, which patients received intravenously every 2 weeks, was dosed at 0.01 to 10 mg/kg.

TCRdb's table, derived via immunoSEQ multiplex PCR, lists solely in-frame clones and lacks some. The table includes some 51,000 clones, approximately 86% detected once. A remark on this clone: Antigen specificity is unknown.

General observations from the study: People who partly responded at 0.1-3.0 mg/kg had some of the least clonal expansion seen. Expanded peripheral T cell antigen specificity was not determined.

Sequenced material: CD4+ or CD8+ T cells sorted from blood, taken in a trial of the OX40 agonist ivuxolimab. The sequence came from an adult with an advanced solid tumor such as melanoma, head and neck, liver or kidney cancer.

In DNA, the CDR3 is TGTGCCAGCACCGCCCTGGCTTTTATCACTGAAGCTTTCTTT. It is translated as CASTALAFITEAFF. J is TRBJ1-1 and V is TRBV13; D unclear. Germline CDR1 PRHDT, CDR2 FYEKMQ (reference sequence). The CDR3 length is 14 residues. The germline V and J ends were trimmed by 7 bases and 4 bases, with 16 bases remaining between them. The complete variable domain, with remaining parts taken from reference TRBV13 and TRBJ1-1, reads AAGVIQSPRHLIKEKRETATLKCYPIPRHDTVYWYQQGPGQDPQFLISFYEKMQSDKGSIPDRFSAQQFSDYHSELNMSSLELGDSALYFCASTALAFITEAFFGQGTRLTVV.